This T cell receptor (beta chain) was sequenced in a study of T cells after posttransplantation cyclophosphamide. V shed 8 bases, J shed 5 bases, and the junction held 6 bases outside the gene matches. The CDR3 extends over 11 amino acids. Germline V gene lookup returns CDR1 SQVTM and CDR2 ANQGSEA. The naive gate required viable CD3+CD4+ or CD3+CD8+ cells with CCR7+CD45RA+CD45RO-CD95-CD27+CD28+ phenotype. Method: immunoSEQ multiplex PCR; TCRdb's copy keeps in-frame clones and lacks some. This sample carries some 20,000 clones, approximately 98% of them seen once, and the ten largest clones take around 0.15%.

The sample was naive CD4+ T cells sorted from PBMCs. V gene TRBV29-1 combines with J gene TRBJ2-7, with 7 bases aligning to TRBD1. The receptor was isolated from a man aged 35 to 55 in good health, CMV-negative, and a related stem cell transplant donor. CDR3 DNA sequence: TGCAGCCCCAGACAGGGCAACGAGCAGTACTTC. It encodes CSPRQGNEQYF.